These 24 T cell receptor beta chains were all obtained from the same sample, sequenced in a study of T cells in Graves' hyperthyroidism and ophthalmopathy. The CDR3 regions of TCR beta were amplified from RNA transcripts. The study used the HTBI primer set for a first-round RT-PCR of the TCR CDR3. TCRdb independently ran MiXCR on the multiplex PCR reads; one entry per CDR3 protein. The table lists about 330,000 distinct CDR3 sequences, roughly an eighth of them singletons. The sequenced sample consisted of blood. These receptor sequences come from a woman in her thirties or forties with Graves' ophthalmopathy.

This clonotype was detected ten times or more. V and J are TRBV5-1 and TRBJ1-1, with 8 bases fitting TRBD1. The junction had 8 bases not matched to a gene; V was cut back by 2 bases and J by 2 bases. CDR1 and CDR2 (germline): SGHRS, YFSETQ. The CDR3 extends over 16 amino acids. Here the CDR3 reads CASSFSKDRANTEAFF. CDR3 in DNA: TGCGCCAGCAGCTTCTCAAAGGACAGGGCCAACACTGAAGCTTTCTTT. Complete variable domain (other parts from reference TRBV5-1 and TRBJ1-1): KAGVTQTPRYLIKTRGQQVTLSCSPISGHRSVSWYQQTPGQGLQFLFEYFSETQRNKGNFPGRFSGRQFSNSRSEMNVSTLELGDSALYLCASSFSKDRANTEAFFGQGTRLTVV.

The genes are TRBV5-4 and TRBJ2-7; the D gene is possibly TRBD1 (6 bases). Trimming shortened V by 4 bases and J by 1 base, and 15 bases separated the two germline ends. The germline V gene has CDR1 SGHNT and CDR2 YYREEE (reference sequence). This CDR3 region has 15 residues. CDR3 sequence (DNA): TGTGCCAGCAGCCCGACCACAGGGAAATCCTACGAGCAGTACTTC. Amino acid sequence: CASSPTTGKSYEQYF.

This clonotype was picked up many times. The chain recombines TRBV14 with TRBJ1-3, with a weak D call TRBD1 (5 bases). There are 15 residues in the CDR3. Between the trimmed V and J ends, which lost 4 bases and 3 bases, there was a span of 13 bases. In germline, CDR1 is SGHDN, CDR2 FVKESK. The CDR3 sequence: CASSPTFGGGNTIYF. In DNA, the CDR3 is TGTGCCAGCAGCCCGACGTTTGGGGGTGGAAACACCATATATTTT.

The table lists this clonotype with many counts. V and J are TRBV28 and TRBJ1-5; possibly TRBD1 for D (6 bases). Per the germline V gene, CDR1 is MDHEN and CDR2 is SYDVKM. V lost 3 bases, J lost 4 bases, and 22 bases lay in between. This CDR3 has 18 residues. The CDR3 sequence is CASSLPPGGQGRNQPQHF. The CDR3 DNA sequence: TGTGCCAGCAGTTTGCCTCCTGGGGGGCAGGGGAGAAATCAGCCCCAGCATTTT.

This clonotype was counted many times. The chain couples TRBV3-1 to TRBJ1-1; D might be TRBD1 (5 bases). Trimming took 5 bases from V and 4 from J, leaving 17 bases between them. CDR1 LGHDT and CDR2 YNNKEL come from the germline V gene (reference sequence). The CDR3 has 15 amino acids. The CDR3 DNA follows: TGTGCCAGCAGCACTTGGGGCACGGCGGTCACTGAAGCTTTCTTT. It is translated as CASSTWGTAVTEAFF.

This chain joins TRBV24-1 and TRBJ2-3, with D tentatively TRBD1 (6 bases). The CDR3 is 14 amino acids. Trimming removed 1 base at V and 6 bases at J, with 10 bases between. Germline loops: CDR1 KGHDR, CDR2 SFDVKD. CDR3 residues: CATSDFRGSDTQYF. The CDR3 DNA reads as TGTGCCACCAGTGATTTTAGGGGGAGTGATACGCAGTATTTT.

This clonotype was recorded many times. As DNA, the CDR3 is TGCAGTGCTAGGAAGGTGGCTAGCGGGGGGGGCTACACCGTGAATGAGCAGTTCTTC. Residues: CSARKVASGGGYTVNEQFF. The gene calls are TRBV20-1 and TRBJ2-1, with TRBD2 matching over 12 bases. The CDR3 is made up of 19 amino acids. Germline V gene data show CDR1 as DFQATT and CDR2 as SNEGSKA (reference sequence). After removal of 3 bases from V and 7 bases from J, the junction contained 19 bases not matched to a gene.

On this clonotype itself: This may arise from a read error, as a much more abundant clone is one base away. Because it lacks the conserved phenylalanine or tryptophan at the end, this CDR3 is likely a read error. This chain uses TRBV30 with TRBJ1-5; possibly TRBD1 for D (6 bases). The CDR3 extends over 14 amino acids. The V gene's germline CDR1 is GTSNPN and CDR2 SVGIG (reference sequence). The V end lost 2 bases, the J end lost 6 bases, and 14 bases lay between the germline ends. The CDR3 nucleotides are TGTGCCTGGAGTTTGACAGGCGGGGGTCAGCCCCAGCATCTT. It is translated as CAWSLTGGGQPQHL.

This clonotype was observed at least ten times. The V call is TRBV2, the J call TRBJ1-1; D is unclear. Germline CDR1 and CDR2: SNHLY and FYNNEI. The CDR3 is 12 residues long. Trimming removed 6 bases at V and 3 bases at J, with 8 bases between. The CDR3 is CASSPTDTEAFF. The CDR3 coding sequence is TGTGCCAGCAGCCCGACGGACACTGAAGCTTTCTTT.

V is TRBV11-1 and J is TRBJ2-5, with D perhaps being TRBD1 or TRBD2 (6 bases each). Germline CDR1 SGHAT, CDR2 FQDESV (reference sequence). V gave up 5 bases and J gave up 2 bases, with 12 bases separating them. CDR3 length equals 14 residues. The chain's CDR3 is CASSPGDWQETQYF. In nucleotides, the CDR3 is TGTGCCAGCAGCCCAGGGGACTGGCAAGAGACCCAGTACTTC.

This clonotype was observed a few times. As the CDR3 is not closed by the conserved phenylalanine or tryptophan, this likely results from a read error. The chain recombines TRBV12-3 or TRBV12-4 with TRBJ1-2; 12 positions agree with TRBD1. J was trimmed by 4 bases and V by 6 bases; bases with no gene match: 12. The CDR3 consists of 17 residues. DNA for the CDR3: TGTGCCAGCAGCCTCGGGACAGGGGGCATCACGTTCTATGGCTACACCCTC. Amino acid sequence: CASSLGTGGITFYGYTL.

This clonotype was seen at least ten times. V gene TRBV20-1 combines with J gene TRBJ1-2; 9 positions agree with TRBD1. This CDR3 spans 11 amino acids. V was clipped by 5 bases and J by 12 bases; unmatched bases: 7. Germline values: CDR1 DFQATT, CDR2 SNEGSKA (reference sequence). CDR3 region: CSAPITGGHTF. CDR3 DNA sequence: TGCAGTGCTCCTATCACAGGGGGCCACACCTTC.

Ten or more counts support this clonotype. This chain uses TRBV7-2 with TRBJ2-7; D might be TRBD1 or TRBD2, each matching 5 bases. Germline V CDR1 and CDR2: SGHTA, FQGNSA. The CDR3 covers 13 residues. V was shortened by 5 bases and J by 5 bases, with 13 bases between the two germline ends. This CDR3 is CASSGDRLDEQYF. CDR3 nucleotide sequence: TGTGCCAGCAGCGGGGACCGACTCGACGAGCAGTACTTC.

This clonotype was recorded at least ten times. The chain is built from TRBV11-2 and TRBJ2-1; 10 nucleotides agree with TRBD2. The length of the CDR3 is 13 residues. The V and J ends lost 3 bases and 9 bases, in that order; junction bases with no gene match: 2. Germline V gives CDR1 SGHAT, CDR2 FQNNGV. Written as DNA, the CDR3 is TGTGCCAGCAGCTTCTCTAGCGGGGGTGAGCAGTTCTTC. Translating gives CASSFSSGGEQFF.

V and J are TRBV4-2 and TRBJ2-7; D not resolved. V gave up 0 bases and J gave up 0 bases, with 18 bases separating them. There are 18 residues in the CDR3. From germline, CDR1 is LGHNA and CDR2 YNFKEQ. CDR3: CASSQDSSRTRTSYEQYF. CDR3 nucleotide sequence: TGTGCCAGCAGCCAAGATTCAAGTCGCACAAGAACCTCCTACGAGCAGTACTTC.

V usage is TRBV3-1 and J usage is TRBJ2-7; D is perhaps TRBD2 (5 bases). CDR3 length: 15 amino acids. Per the germline V gene, CDR1 is LGHDT and CDR2 is YNNKEL (reference sequence). Trimming pared 0 bases from V and 4 bases from J, leaving 13 bases between. For the CDR3, the DNA is TGTGCCAGCAGCCAAGATTCTAACGGGGTTTACGAGCAGTACTTC. This translates into CASSQDSNGVYEQYF.

This clonotype was found many times. The CDR3 region is CASSLKGGPQHF. CDR3 bases: TGTGCCAGCAGCCTTAAAGGGGGACCCCAGCATTTT. The chain carries TRBV5-6 and TRBJ1-5; D might be TRBD1 (6 bases). From germline, CDR1 is SGHDT and CDR2 YYEEEE. Trimming removed 4 bases from V and 10 bases from J, with 12 bases in between. The CDR3 spans 12 residues.

This chain links TRBV6-1 with TRBJ2-3; D perhaps matches TRBD2 (6 bases). CDR1 is MNHNS and CDR2 is SASEGT in the germline V gene. The CDR3 contains 16 residues. Deletions cut 3 bases from V and 1 base from J, with 14 bases between. The CDR3 region is CASSDLSGSRTDTQYF. CDR3 DNA sequence: TGTGCCAGCAGTGATCTTAGCGGTTCTCGCACAGATACGCAGTATTTT.

This clonotype came up many times. V and J are TRBV10-3 and TRBJ1-1; possibly TRBD1 for D (6 bases). CDR1 and CDR2 (germline): ENHRY, SYGVKD. This CDR3 has 13 residues. V was pared by 8 bases and J by 0 bases, with 10 bases between. CDR3 amino acids: CAILSGVNTEAFF. CDR3 DNA sequence: TGTGCCATCCTTTCAGGGGTGAACACTGAAGCTTTCTTT.

The chain has TRBV12-3 or TRBV12-4 and TRBJ1-1, with 8 nucleotides matching TRBD1. V was clipped by 6 bases and J by 11 bases; unmatched bases: 8. The CDR3 covers 12 residues. CDR3 DNA: TGTGCCAGCAGCCCGGACAGGGTTAGGGCTTTCTTT. Protein: CASSPDRVRAFF.

Points on this clonotype: This may be a read error, as it is one base from a much larger clone. The genes are TRBV11-3 and TRBJ2-2; 7 positions agree with TRBD1. The ends lost 6 bases at V and 4 bases at J; junction bases unmatched: 5. This CDR3 has 14 residues. Germline V gene data show CDR1 as SGHNT and CDR2 as YENEEA. The CDR3 sequence is CASRSRDSTGELFF. The CDR3 DNA is TGTGCCAGCAGGAGCCGGGACAGCACCGGGGAGCTGTTTTTT. The full variable domain, its missing parts supplied by reference TRBV11-3 and TRBJ2-2, is EAGVVQSPRYKIIEKKQPVAFWCNPISGHNTLYWYLQNLGQGPELLIRYENEEAVDDSQLPKDRFSAERLKGVDSTLKIQPAELGDSAVYLCASRSRDSTGELFFGEGSRLTVL.

This clonotype was observed a handful of times. The chain has TRBV13 and TRBJ1-2; no clear D gene. The CDR3 covers 15 residues. CDR1 and CDR2 from the germline V gene are PRHDT and FYEKMQ (reference sequence). The V end was cut by 0 bases, the J end by 4 bases, with 12 bases between. CDR3 DNA: TGTGCCAGCAGCTTAGGAAGGCCAGAAGCCTATGGCTACACCTTC. Protein sequence: CASSLGRPEAYGYTF.

The rearrangement uses TRBV6-5 and TRBJ1-5; D not resolved. The CDR3 is 15 amino acids. The V gene lost 2 bases and the J gene lost 0 bases, with 8 bases spanning the gap. Germline loops: CDR1 MNHEY, CDR2 SVGAGI. The CDR3 protein is CASSYPHNSNQPQHF. The CDR3 nucleotides read TGTGCCAGCAGTTACCCACATAATAGCAATCAGCCCCAGCATTTT.

The chain carries TRBV28 and TRBJ1-1; D is perhaps TRBD1 (6 bases). Trimming left V 2 bases short and J 5 bases short, with 12 bases between. Germline V CDR1 and CDR2: MDHEN, SYDVKM. The CDR3 contains 14 residues. CDR3 coding DNA: TGTGCCAGCAGTTTAAGGGGGGGGGAGACTGAAGCTTTCTTT. Translated, it gives CASSLRGGETEAFF.